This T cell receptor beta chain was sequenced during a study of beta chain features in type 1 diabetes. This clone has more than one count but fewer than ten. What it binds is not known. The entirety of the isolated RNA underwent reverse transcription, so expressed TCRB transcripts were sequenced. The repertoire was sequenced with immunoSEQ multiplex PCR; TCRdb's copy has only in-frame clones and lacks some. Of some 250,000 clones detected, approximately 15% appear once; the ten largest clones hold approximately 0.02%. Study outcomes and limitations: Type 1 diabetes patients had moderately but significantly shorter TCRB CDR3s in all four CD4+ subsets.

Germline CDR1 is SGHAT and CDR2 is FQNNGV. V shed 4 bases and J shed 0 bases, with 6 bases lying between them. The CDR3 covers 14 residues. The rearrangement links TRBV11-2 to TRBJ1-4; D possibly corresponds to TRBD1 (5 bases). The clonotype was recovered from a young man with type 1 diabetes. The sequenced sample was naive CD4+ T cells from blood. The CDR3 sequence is CASSSTATNEKLFF. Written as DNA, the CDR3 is TGTGCCAGCAGCTCGACAGCAACTAATGAAAAACTGTTTTTT. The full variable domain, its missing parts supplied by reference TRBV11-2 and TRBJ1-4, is EAGVAQSPRYKIIEKRQSVAFWCNPISGHATLYWYQQILGQGPKLLIQFQNNGVVDDSQLPKDRFSAERLKGVDSTLKIQPAKLEDSAVYLCASSSTATNEKLFFGSGTQLSVL.